The present entry profiles one TCR beta chain with its context. These data are taken from a study of blood T cell repertoires in COVID-19. At the level of the study: Acute-phase and convalescent COVID-19 samples originated in the United States, Italy and Spain. PBMCs, B-cell-depleted T cells, or T cells were the source of the cDNA or gDNA that made up the material.

Between the trimmed V and J ends, which lost 2 bases and 7 bases, there was a span of 15 bases. Germline loops: CDR1 SGHRS, CDR2 YFSETQ. This CDR3 has 15 residues. Methods used by the authors: Amplified reference gene primers provided the basis for estimating nucleated cell counts. Using immunoSEQ multiplex PCR, the repertoire was profiled, and TCRdb retains in-frame clones only, with some absent. Clone size and V and J calls were adopted from that table, with D and trimming inferred from the DNA. The sample includes 80,000 to 130,000 clones, roughly nine tenths of them seen just once. This receptor was taken from a man in his fifties or sixties with acute or convalescent COVID-19. The V call is TRBV5-1, the J call TRBJ1-4; D might be TRBD1 (6 bases). What was sequenced was peripheral blood. The CDR3 sequence is CASSLQSGAGEKLFF. CDR3 sequence (DNA): TGCGCCAGCAGCTTACAATCAGGGGCAGGTGAAAAACTGTTTTTT.